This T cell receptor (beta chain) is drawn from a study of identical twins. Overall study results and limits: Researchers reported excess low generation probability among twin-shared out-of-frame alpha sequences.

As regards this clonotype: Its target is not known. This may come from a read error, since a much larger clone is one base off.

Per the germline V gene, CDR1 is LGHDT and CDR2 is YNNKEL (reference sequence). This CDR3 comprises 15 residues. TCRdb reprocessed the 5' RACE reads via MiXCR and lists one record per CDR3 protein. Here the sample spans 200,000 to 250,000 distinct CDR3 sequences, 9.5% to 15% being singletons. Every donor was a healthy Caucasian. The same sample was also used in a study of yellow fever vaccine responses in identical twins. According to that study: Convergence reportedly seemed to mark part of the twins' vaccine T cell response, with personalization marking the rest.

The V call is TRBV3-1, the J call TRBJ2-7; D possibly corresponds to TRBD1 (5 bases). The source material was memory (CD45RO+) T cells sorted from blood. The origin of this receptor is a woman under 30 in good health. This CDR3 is CACSPQAGRSYEQYF. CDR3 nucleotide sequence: TGTGCCTGCAGCCCCCAGGCAGGGCGCTCCTACGAGCAGTACTTC.